This passage covers 20 T cell receptor beta chains from one sample sequenced in a study of blood T cell repertoires in COVID-19. Only in-frame clones appear in the TCRdb table, and some are missing; sequencing was by immunoSEQ multiplex PCR. Of about 42,000 clones listed, roughly 87% are singletons. The sequencing input was peripheral blood. The receptors originated from a woman aged 80 or over in a cohort sampled during active or convalescent COVID-19.

The chain has TRBV10-3 and TRBJ1-2, with a possible D match to TRBD1 (5 bases). Trimming took 3 bases from V and 4 from J, leaving 21 bases between them. Germline CDR1 is ENHRY and CDR2 is SYGVKD. This CDR3 comprises 17 residues. In nucleotides, the CDR3 is TGTGCCATCAGTGATGGGGAAACAGGACGCGGTGGCTATGGCTACACCTTC. It is translated as CAISDGETGRGGYGYTF.

The chain couples TRBV5-5 to TRBJ1-5; TRBD1 agrees at 7 bases. CDR3 length: 17 residues. In germline, CDR1 is SGHKS, CDR2 YYEKEE (reference sequence). The junction had 18 bases not matched to a gene; V was cut back by 5 bases and J by 7 bases. Written as DNA, the CDR3 is TGTGCCAGCAGACCGGCGCCAGGGGGGCCATCCAAGCAGCCCCAGCATTTT. This encodes CASRPAPGGPSKQPQHF. The full variable domain, completed using reference TRBV5-5 and TRBJ1-5, is DAGVTQSPTHLIKTRGQQVTLRCSPISGHKSVSWYQQVLGQGPQFIFQYYEKEERGRGNFPDRFSARQFPNYSSELNVNALLLGDSALYLCASRPAPGGPSKQPQHFGDGTRLSIL.

The chain recombines TRBV7-6 with TRBJ1-6; D uncertain. In germline, CDR1 is SGHVS, CDR2 FNYEAQ. There are 14 residues in the CDR3. The V end lost 0 bases, the J end lost 10 bases, and 10 bases lay between the germline ends. CDR3 residues: CASSLASLGSPLHF. The CDR3 bases are TGTGCCAGCAGCTTAGCCAGCCTCGGGTCACCCCTCCACTTT. The entire variable domain, with the rest obtained from reference TRBV7-6 and TRBJ1-6, is as follows: GAGVSQSPRYKVTKRGQDVALRCDPISGHVSLYWYRQALGQGPEFLTYFNYEAQQDKSGLPNDRFSAERPEGSISTLTIQRTEQRDSAMYRCASSLASLGSPLHFGNGTRLTVT.

The gene calls are TRBV21-1 and TRBJ1-5; no check of the table's D call, TRBD1, against the DNA was made. TRBV21-1 is given as a pseudogene. This CDR3 is 23 amino acids long. DNA of the CDR3: TGTGCCAGCACCACAGGGGGTCCGGGAGAGATTAGTCCCCACCTTTATAGCAATCAGCCCCAGCATTTT. Its protein product is CASTTGGPGEISPHLYSNQPQHF.

A few counts support this clone. V and J are TRBV30 and TRBJ1-2; 8 nucleotides align to TRBD1. The V segment lost 3 bases and the J segment 0 bases; nucleotides outside the gene matches: 6. Looked up from germline, CDR1 is GTSNPN and CDR2 is SVGIG (reference sequence). The CDR3 spans 15 residues. This CDR3 reads CAWSTSGGPNYGYTF. The DNA of the CDR3 is TGTGCCTGGAGCACCTCAGGGGGCCCTAACTATGGCTACACCTTC.

V is TRBV19 and J is TRBJ1-1; D not resolved. V was trimmed by 5 bases and J by 4 bases, leaving 8 bases between them. Looked up from germline, CDR1 is LNHDA and CDR2 is SQIVND (reference sequence). This CDR3 contains 12 residues. CDR3 DNA sequence: TGTGCCAGTAGTCCCCATCCCACTGAAGCTTTCTTT. This encodes CASSPHPTEAFF. The complete variable domain, with remaining parts taken from reference TRBV19 and TRBJ1-1, reads DGGITQSPKYLFRKEGQNVTLSCEQNLNHDAMYWYRQDPGQGLRLIYYSQIVNDFQKGDIAEGYSVSREKKESFPLTVTSAQKNPTAFYLCASSPHPTEAFFGQGTRLTVV.

The V call is TRBV9, the J call TRBJ2-5; 10 nucleotides align to TRBD2. V shed 4 bases and J 4 bases; nucleotides not matched to a gene: 10. The germline CDR1 and CDR2 sequences are SGDLS and YYNGEE. The CDR3 is 16 residues long. CDR3 DNA sequence: TGTGCCAGCAGCATCCCCCAAGCGGGGGGGCGAGAGACCCAGTACTTC. Amino acids: CASSIPQAGGRETQYF. The full variable domain, rest sourced from reference TRBV9 and TRBJ2-5, is DSGVTQTPKHLITATGQRVTLRCSPRSGDLSVYWYQQSLDQGLQFLIQYYNGEERAKGNILERFSAQQFPDLHSELNLSSLELGDSALYFCASSIPQAGGRETQYFGPGTRLLVL.

The gene calls are TRBV7-2 and TRBJ2-5; the match to TRBD2 covers 8 bases. With 1 base clipped from V and 3 bases from J, the junction kept 16 bases outside the gene matches. CDR3 length equals 19 residues. Germline V gives CDR1 SGHTA, CDR2 FQGNSA. The CDR3 DNA sequence: TGTGCCAGCAGCTTAGTGTCCGGTTTAGGACTAGCAGTTAAAGAGACCCAGTACTTC. It specifies CASSLVSGLGLAVKETQYF.

The chain joins TRBV5-5 to TRBJ2-5, with no clear D. With 4 bases removed from V and 9 bases from J, the gap between germline ends came to 7 bases. The CDR3 has 10 amino acids. Germline CDR1 and CDR2: SGHKS and YYEKEE (reference sequence). The CDR3 sequence is CASSLGAQYF. CDR3 bases: TGTGCCAGCAGCCTCGGTGCCCAGTACTTC.

The chain carries TRBV10-3 and TRBJ1-4; the match to TRBD1 covers 7 bases. The CDR3 sequence is 14 residues long. J gave up 8 bases and V 6 bases, and 9 bases lay outside the gene matches. From germline, CDR1 is ENHRY and CDR2 SYGVKD. This CDR3 reads CAISETGVREKLFF. The CDR3 coding sequence is TGTGCCATCAGCGAAACAGGGGTCCGAGAAAAACTGTTTTTT.

The rearrangement links TRBV29-1 to TRBJ2-2; D call uncertain. Germline-derived CDR1 and CDR2 are SQVTM and ANQGSEA. The CDR3 loop spans 13 amino acids. Trimming removed 2 bases at V and 1 base at J, with 5 bases between. CDR3 DNA: TGCAGCGTTGAATTACTGAACACCGGGGAGCTGTTTTTT. Translated: CSVELLNTGELFF.

V usage is TRBV6-5 and J usage is TRBJ1-1; TRBD1 might be the D (6 bases). CDR3 length equals 14 residues. The germline gives CDR1 MNHEY, CDR2 SVGAGI. Trimming removed 0 bases at V and 11 bases at J, with 16 bases between. This chain's CDR3 is CASSYSATPQGAFF. Here the CDR3 DNA reads TGTGCCAGCAGTTACTCGGCTACGCCCCAGGGGGCTTTCTTT.

The V and J genes are TRBV28 and TRBJ2-1; 9 nucleotides agree with TRBD2. Germline CDR1 reads MDHEN; CDR2 reads SYDVKM. V lost 6 bases to trimming and J lost 8 bases; unmatched junction nucleotides: 14. The CDR3 loop spans 16 amino acids. The DNA of the CDR3 is TGTGCCAGCAGATCGAGCGGCGGGAGGGGGGAGGATGAGCAGTTCTTC. It codes for CASRSSGGRGEDEQFF.

The chain joins TRBV27 to TRBJ2-3; possible D gene TRBD2, 5 bases. Per the germline V gene, CDR1 is MNHEY and CDR2 is SMNVEV (reference sequence). With 6 bases removed from V and 4 bases from J, the gap between germline ends came to 17 bases. CDR3 length: 15 amino acids. CDR3 residues: CASSLNPGKADTQYF. The DNA of the CDR3 is TGTGCCAGCAGCTTAAACCCGGGGAAGGCAGATACGCAGTATTTT.

The rearrangement uses TRBV5-4 and TRBJ2-3; D ambiguous. V was cut by 4 bases and J by 2 bases, with 8 bases left in between. The CDR3 runs to 13 residues. The germline CDR1 and CDR2 sequences are SGHNT and YYREEE (reference sequence). The CDR3: CASSVPYTDTQYF. CDR3 bases: TGTGCCAGCAGCGTCCCCTACACAGATACGCAGTATTTT.

The V gene is TRBV28, the J gene TRBJ2-6, with D perhaps matching TRBD1 (5 bases). Germline V gene sequence: CDR1 MDHEN, CDR2 SYDVKM. Trimming removed 6 bases from V and 1 base from J, with 10 bases in between. The CDR3 is made up of 15 amino acids. For the CDR3, the DNA is TGTGCCAGCAGCTTCCAGGGTTCTGGGGCCAACGTCCTGACTTTC. Translation: CASSFQGSGANVLTF.

This chain links TRBV6-2 or TRBV6-3 with TRBJ1-5; 9 bases are a match to TRBD1. This CDR3 contains 15 residues. Germline CDR1 is MNHEY and CDR2 is SVGEGT. The V and J ends lost 3 bases and 4 bases, in that order; junction bases with no gene match: 4. The CDR3 DNA reads TGTGCCAGCAGTTATGGGACAGGGTTTAATCAGCCCCAGCATTTT. Translated, it gives CASSYGTGFNQPQHF.

The chain combines TRBV27 with TRBJ2-7; D is perhaps TRBD1 (6 bases). Germline CDR1 reads MNHEY; CDR2 reads SMNVEV (reference sequence). Trimming left V 3 bases short and J 3 bases short, with 15 bases between. The CDR3 spans 15 residues. CDR3 amino acids: CASSFGGVQDYEQYF. DNA for the CDR3: TGTGCCAGCAGTTTTGGGGGCGTCCAGGACTACGAGCAGTACTTC.

This clone was observed once. V gene TRBV6-2 or TRBV6-3 combines with J gene TRBJ1-2; tentatively, D is TRBD1 (5 bases). Trimming cost V 1 base and J 2 bases, with 11 bases left between them. Germline assignment: CDR1 MNHEY and CDR2 SVGEGT. The CDR3 has 15 residues. Here the CDR3 reads CASSYWGRQNYGYTF. The CDR3 DNA is TGTGCCAGCAGTTACTGGGGCAGGCAAAACTATGGCTACACCTTC.

In its sample, this clone was seen once. The V gene is TRBV19, the J gene TRBJ1-5, with D possibly TRBD1 on 6 matching bases. V was shortened by 4 bases and J by 1 base, with 17 bases between the two germline ends. CDR3 size: 17 residues. The germline V gene has CDR1 LNHDA and CDR2 SQIVND (reference sequence). Here the CDR3 reads CASSTARGRGSNQPQHF. For the CDR3, the DNA is TGTGCCAGTAGTACCGCAAGGGGAAGGGGGAGCAATCAGCCCCAGCATTTT.